A selection of T cell receptor beta chains follows, all from one sample in a study of blood T cell repertoires in COVID-19. The protocol was immunoSEQ multiplex PCR, while the TCRdb copy is restricted to in-frame clones and leaves out a portion. The data hold about 250,000 clones, with 80% to 85% observed a single time. Sequencing input: peripheral blood. The source of these receptors is a woman in her thirties or forties who had recovered from COVID-19. Each CDR3 is given with its conserved first and last residue. The D gene is left open where the match is weak. Not all rows give a size; the values are once, few, many and, for expanded clones, a class.

j_call clone_size d_call v_call cdr3_aa cdr3_nt
TRBJ2-1 . TRBD2 TRBV7-3 CASSLGTSGGPGYNEQFF TGTGCCAGCAGCTTGGGGACTAGCGGGGGCCCTGGCTACAATGAGCAGTTCTTC
TRBJ2-2 few TRBD1 TRBV2 CASRTGWPNTGELFF TGTGCCAGCAGGACAGGGTGGCCGAACACCGGGGAGCTGTTTTTT
TRBJ2-5 . . TRBV6-2/TRBV6-3 CASSYGRSQETQYF TGTGCCAGCAGTTACGGGAGGTCCCAAGAGACCCAGTACTTC
TRBJ1-5 . . TRBV16 CASSQSGLNQPQHF TGTGCCAGCAGCCAATCGGGACTAAATCAGCCCCAGCATTTT
TRBJ2-7 . TRBD1 TRBV5-1 CASSWIGQGADEQYF TGCGCCAGCAGCTGGATCGGACAGGGGGCGGACGAGCAGTACTTC
TRBJ1-4 . TRBD1 TRBV3-1/TRBV3-2 CASSHGQGGGEKLFF TGTGCCAGCAGCCACGGACAGGGAGGGGGCGAAAAACTGTTTTTT
TRBJ1-5 . . TRBV18 CASSPPGGGGNQPQHF TGTGCCAGCTCGCCGCCGGGGGGCGGCGGCAATCAGCCCCAGCATTTT
TRBJ2-3 . TRBD2 TRBV7-9 CASSFGLAGSDTQYF TGTGCCAGCAGCTTCGGACTAGCGGGGTCAGATACGCAGTATTTT
TRBJ1-3 . . TRBV16 CASSLSSGGNTIYF TGTGCCAGCAGCCTAAGCAGCGGTGGAAACACCATATATTTT
TRBJ2-7 many TRBD1 TRBV25-1 CASSEGRGLPYEQYF TGTGCCAGCAGTGAAGGCAGGGGGCTGCCCTACGAGCAGTACTTC
TRBJ2-1 . . TRBV29-1 CSVPGVTKAYNEQFF TGCAGCGTACCGGGGGTGACGAAGGCCTACAATGAGCAGTTCTTC
TRBJ2-7 . . TRBV5-1 CASSLDQGTFHEQYF TGCGCCAGCAGCTTGGATCAGGGGACATTCCACGAGCAGTACTTC
TRBJ1-5 . TRBD1 TRBV6-1 CASSELSGTGDYSNQPQHF TGTGCCAGCAGTGAATTATCCGGGACAGGAGATTATAGCAATCAGCCCCAGCATTTT
TRBJ2-1 . TRBD1 TRBV28 CASSTSPSWTGYNEQFF TGTGCCAGCAGTACCTCTCCCAGCTGGACAGGCTACAATGAGCAGTTCTTC
TRBJ1-5 . TRBD1 TRBV12-3/TRBV12-4 CASGPTGGQPQHF TGTGCCAGCGGACCAACAGGGGGTCAGCCCCAGCATTTT
TRBJ1-2 . TRBD1 TRBV3-1/TRBV3-2 CASSQWRDSGYTF TGTGCCAGCAGCCAATGGAGGGACAGTGGCTACACCTTC
TRBJ2-7 . . TRBV4-1 CASSRFPDTYSYEQYF TGCGCCAGCAGCCGGTTTCCAGACACCTACTCCTACGAGCAGTACTTC
TRBJ2-7 . TRBD2 TRBV19 CASSLALKTSGTYEQYF TGTGCCAGTAGCCTTGCCCTTAAGACTAGCGGTACCTACGAGCAGTACTTC
TRBJ1-4 . . TRBV5-1 CASSFQQGNEKLFF TGCGCCAGCAGCTTCCAACAGGGTAATGAAAAACTGTTTTTT
TRBJ2-5 . . TRBV12-3/TRBV12-4 CASRRGVGETQYF TGTGCCAGCAGACGGGGAGTGGGAGAGACCCAGTACTTC
TRBJ1-2 . . TRBV7-8 CASSVLSREQGGNYGYTF TGTGCCAGCAGCGTGTTAAGTAGGGAACAGGGAGGGAACTATGGCTACACCTTC
TRBJ2-7 . . TRBV3-1/TRBV3-2 CASSQDVYYEQYF TGTGCCAGCAGCCAAGATGTCTACTACGAGCAGTACTTC
TRBJ1-1 few . TRBV5-1 CASSLETAVNTEAFF TGCGCCAGCAGCTTGGAGACAGCCGTGAACACTGAAGCTTTCTTT
TRBJ1-1 . . TRBV6-5 CASSRGSYGWAFF TGTGCCAGCAGCCGAGGGTCTTACGGCTGGGCTTTCTTT
TRBJ2-3 . TRBD1 TRBV6-5 CASSYGDRSTDTQYF TGTGCCAGCAGTTACGGGGACAGAAGCACAGATACGCAGTATTTT
TRBJ2-1 many TRBD2 TRBV14 CASSQRTSPYNEQFF TGTGCCAGCAGCCAAAGGACTAGCCCGTACAATGAGCAGTTCTTC
TRBJ2-2 . . TRBV11-2 CASSFSLANGELFF TGTGCCAGCAGCTTTTCTTTGGCAAACGGGGAGCTGTTTTTT
TRBJ1-2 . TRBD1 TRBV5-1 CASSPPQGGSSYTF TGCGCCAGCAGCCCCCCACAGGGGGGAAGCAGCTACACCTTC
TRBJ2-5 . . TRBV9 CASSEGAEETQYF TGTGCCAGCAGCGAAGGGGCAGAAGAGACCCAGTACTTC
TRBJ1-2 . . TRBV6-2/TRBV6-3 CASSWATANYGYTF TGTGCCAGCAGCTGGGCAACAGCTAACTATGGCTACACCTTC
TRBJ1-3 few TRBD1 TRBV28 CASIPGGDSGNTIYF TGTGCCAGCATTCCAGGGGGAGACTCTGGAAACACCATATATTTT
TRBJ2-1 . . TRBV19 CASSADDLVNEQFF TGTGCCAGTAGTGCCGATGACTTGGTCAATGAGCAGTTCTTC